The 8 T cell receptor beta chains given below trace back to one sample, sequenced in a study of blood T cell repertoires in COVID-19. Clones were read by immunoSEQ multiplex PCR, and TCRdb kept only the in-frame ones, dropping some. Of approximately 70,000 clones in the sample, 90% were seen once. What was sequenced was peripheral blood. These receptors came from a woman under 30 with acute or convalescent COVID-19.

In DNA form, the CDR3 reads TGTGCCAGCAGTCCACACCGACAGGGGTTGGCCGAGCAGTACTTC. Protein: CASSPHRQGLAEQYF. The gene calls are TRBV6-2 or TRBV6-3 and TRBJ2-7; the match to TRBD1 covers 8 bases. The V segment lost 5 bases and the J segment 6 bases; nucleotides outside the gene matches: 12. Germline V gene sequence: CDR1 MNHEY, CDR2 SVGEGT. The CDR3 sequence is 15 residues long.

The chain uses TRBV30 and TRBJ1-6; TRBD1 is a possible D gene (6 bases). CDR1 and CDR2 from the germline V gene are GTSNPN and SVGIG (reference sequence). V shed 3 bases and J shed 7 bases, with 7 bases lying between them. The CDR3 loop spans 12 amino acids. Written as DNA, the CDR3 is TGTGCCTGGAGCGGGACAAATTCACCCCTCCACTTT. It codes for CAWSGTNSPLHF.

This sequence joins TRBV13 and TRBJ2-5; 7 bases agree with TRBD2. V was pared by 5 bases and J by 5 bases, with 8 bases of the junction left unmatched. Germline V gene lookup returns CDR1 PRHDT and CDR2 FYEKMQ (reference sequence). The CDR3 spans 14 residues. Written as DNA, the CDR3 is TGTGCCAGCAGCCCCCGGGGTAGCGGGGAGACCCAGTACTTC. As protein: CASSPRGSGETQYF.

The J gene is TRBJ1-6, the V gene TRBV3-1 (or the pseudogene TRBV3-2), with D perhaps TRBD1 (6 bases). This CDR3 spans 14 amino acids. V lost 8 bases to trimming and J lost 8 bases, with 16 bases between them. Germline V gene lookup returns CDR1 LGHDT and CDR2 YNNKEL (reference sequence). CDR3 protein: CASSTGTQDSPLHF. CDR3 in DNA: TGTGCCAGCTCGACGGGGACACAAGATTCACCCCTCCACTTT.

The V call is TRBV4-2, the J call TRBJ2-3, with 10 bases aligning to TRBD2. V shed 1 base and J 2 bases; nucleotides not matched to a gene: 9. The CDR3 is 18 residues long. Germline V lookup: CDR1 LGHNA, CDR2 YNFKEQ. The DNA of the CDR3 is TGTGCCAGCAGCCAAGTAGTCCTAGCGGGGGACCACACAGATACGCAGTATTTT. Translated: CASSQVVLAGDHTDTQYF.

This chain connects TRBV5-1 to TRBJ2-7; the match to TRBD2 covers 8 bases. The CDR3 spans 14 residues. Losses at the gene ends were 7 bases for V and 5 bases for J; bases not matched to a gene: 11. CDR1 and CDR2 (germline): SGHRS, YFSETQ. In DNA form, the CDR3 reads TGCGCCAGCCGTAGGGGCGGGAGGTATAACGAGCAGTACTTC. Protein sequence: CASRRGGRYNEQYF.

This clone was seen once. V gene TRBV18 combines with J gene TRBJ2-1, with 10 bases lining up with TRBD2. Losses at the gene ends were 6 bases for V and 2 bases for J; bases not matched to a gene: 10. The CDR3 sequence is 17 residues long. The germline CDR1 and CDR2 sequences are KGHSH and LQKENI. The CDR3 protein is CASSPSYGLAAYNEQFF. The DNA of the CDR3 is TGTGCCAGCTCGCCTTCCTATGGACTAGCGGCCTACAATGAGCAGTTCTTC.

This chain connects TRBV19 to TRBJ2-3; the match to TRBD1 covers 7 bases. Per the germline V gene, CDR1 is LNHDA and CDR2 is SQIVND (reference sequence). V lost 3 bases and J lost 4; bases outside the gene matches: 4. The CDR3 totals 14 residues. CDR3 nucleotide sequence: TGTGCCAGTAGTATCTCGCAGGGGGCAGATACGCAGTATTTT. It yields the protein CASSISQGADTQYF.